This TCR beta chain is drawn from a study of T-cell reconstitution after alpha-beta-depleted transplantation in children. General study results and limits: Several hundred rapidly expanded clones from non-depleted graft cells reportedly supplied alpha-beta T cells about two months post-transplant.

The CDR3 contains 16 residues. The germline CDR1 and CDR2 sequences are DFQATT and SNEGSKA (reference sequence). V was cut by 2 bases and J by 0 bases, with 14 bases left in between. For TCRbeta, the library was prepared with unique molecular identifiers. Using its own MiXCR run on the PCR reads, TCRdb lists one record per CDR3 protein. The table has fewer than 400,000 distinct CDR3 sequences, 23% seen once; the top ten hold 10% to 11%. Concerning this clonotype: Its antigen is undetermined.

This specimen consisted of PBMCs, mostly from graft donor cells, obtained 180 days after TCRalphabeta/CD19-depleted stem cell transplant. The V and J genes are TRBV20-1 and TRBJ1-5; D uncertain. This TCR was recovered from a male patient aged 10-17 years who had a stem cell transplant for acute lymphoblastic leukemia, so the T cells may come from the graft donor. CDR3 amino acids: CSARPLGIYSNQPQHF. Here the CDR3 DNA reads TGCAGTGCTAGACCCCTCGGGATTTATAGCAATCAGCCCCAGCATTTT.